This T cell receptor (beta chain) was found in a study of cytomegalovirus exposure and HLA in healthy donors. General study points: Later analysis demonstrated an association between a missense DCLRE1C variant and TCR beta V- and J-gene trimming. CMV serostatus was the sole immune exposure information available.

Trimming pared 6 bases from V and 0 bases from J, leaving 14 bases between. Germline CDR1 LNHDA, CDR2 SQIVND (reference sequence). This CDR3 region has 15 residues. PCR amplification relied on 60 Vbeta primers (plus 13 Jbeta primers). TCRdb keeps only in-frame clones here, not all; method: immunoSEQ multiplex PCR. Seen here are under 150,000 clones, about 80% observed once, and the top ten hold approximately 5.1%. This clone has a handful of counts. Its specificity is unknown. Sequenced: PBMCs. The sequence came from a male donor in good health and CMV-seronegative. The chain recombines TRBV19 with TRBJ1-2; D might be TRBD1 (5 bases). The chain's CDR3 is CASRRVLGANYGYTF. CDR3 DNA sequence: TGTGCCAGTAGGCGAGTATTAGGGGCTAACTATGGCTACACCTTC.